One and the same sample provided the 5 T cell receptor beta chains below, sequenced in a study of blood T cell repertoires in COVID-19. Here immunoSEQ multiplex PCR was the method, and the copy in TCRdb shows in-frame clones only, minus some. The sample yields approximately 450,000 clones, around 91% seen once. Material for sequencing was PBMCs or T cells enriched from blood (not recorded which). The origin of the receptors is a man aged 25 to 40 who had recovered from COVID-19.

The V gene is TRBV4-1, the J gene TRBJ1-2, with 11 positions matching TRBD1. The length of the CDR3 is 18 residues. V lost 0 bases and J lost 5; bases outside the gene matches: 11. From germline, CDR1 is MGHRA and CDR2 YSYEKL. The CDR3 coding sequence is TGCGCCAGCAGCCAAGAAGGGTCCGGGACAGGGGGGTTTTATGGCTACACCTTC. It encodes CASSQEGSGTGGFYGYTF.

This clone was seen a single time. The chain links TRBV4-1 to TRBJ1-2; D not certain. The CDR3 totals 14 residues. Trimming took off 3 bases at V and 4 bases at J, with 12 bases between the two ends. Germline V gene lookup returns CDR1 MGHRA and CDR2 YSYEKL. The CDR3, as DNA: TGCGCCAGCAGCCACGGGGAGGATGGCTATGGCTACACCTTC. It translates to CASSHGEDGYGYTF.

This clone was counted once. Here the CDR3 DNA reads TGTGCCAGCTCACCACGGAGCGGGAGAGGGGGTTACCCAGAGACCCAGTACTTC. Translating it yields CASSPRSGRGGYPETQYF. The rearrangement links TRBV18 to TRBJ2-5, with 8 bases identical to TRBD2. The V gene end was trimmed by 1 base and the J gene end by 4 bases; junction bases not matched to a gene: 14. The CDR3 runs 18 residues. Germline lookup yields CDR1 KGHSH and CDR2 LQKENI. The full variable domain, rest sourced from reference TRBV18 and TRBJ2-5, is NAGVMQNPRHLVRRRGQEARLRCSPMKGHSHVYWYRQLPEEGLKFMVYLQKENIIDESGMPKERFSAEFPKEGPSILRIQQVVRGDSAAYFCASSPRSGRGGYPETQYFGPGTRLLVL.

This sequence joins TRBV5-8 and TRBJ2-3, with D perhaps matching TRBD2 (5 bases). CDR3 size: 18 residues. V lost 4 bases and J 2 bases, leaving 23 bases between the germline ends. Germline V gene lookup returns CDR1 SGHTS and CDR2 YDEGEE. The CDR3 spells CASSGLLGRSPDTDTQYF. The CDR3, as DNA: TGTGCCAGCAGCGGCCTACTAGGGCGGAGTCCGGACACAGATACGCAGTATTTT. Complete variable domain (other parts from reference TRBV5-8 and TRBJ2-3): EAGVTQSPTHLIKTRGQQATLRCSPISGHTSVYWYQQALGLGLQFLLWYDEGEERNRGNFPPRFSGRQFPNYSSELNVNALELEDSALYLCASSGLLGRSPDTDTQYFGPGTRLTVL.

The V gene is TRBV11-3, the J gene TRBJ2-7, with D possibly matching TRBD1 (6 bases). CDR1 and CDR2 (germline): SGHNT, YENEEA. Trimming shortened V by 5 bases and J by 3 bases, and 11 bases separated the two germline ends. This CDR3 is built from 13 residues. The CDR3 is CASSKRQDYEQYF. As DNA, the CDR3 is TGTGCCAGCAGCAAAAGACAGGACTACGAGCAGTACTTC.